This entry lists 19 T cell receptor beta chains sequenced from one sample in a study of T cells in lung cancer brain metastases. The assay was immunoSEQ multiplex PCR, and TCRdb's table has in-frame clones only and misses some. Of approximately 3,000 clones detected, roughly nine tenths appear once; the ten largest clones hold about 3%. Material for sequencing was tumor tissue from the primary lung tumor. The receptors were gathered from a man in his 70s with non-small cell lung cancer.

The chain is built from TRBV5-1 and TRBJ1-2; 7 bases agree with TRBD1. CDR3 length: 15 amino acids. Germline values: CDR1 SGHRS, CDR2 YFSETQ. The V and J ends lost 2 bases and 0 bases, in that order; junction bases with no gene match: 4. Written as DNA, the CDR3 is TGCGCCAGCAGCTTAGGGACAGCTGCTAACTATGGCTACACCTTC. Translation gives CASSLGTAANYGYTF.

This chain joins TRBV30 and TRBJ2-7; the D gene is possibly TRBD1 (5 bases). Per the germline V gene, CDR1 is GTSNPN and CDR2 is SVGIG (reference sequence). CDR3 size: 13 residues. V was cut by 2 bases and J by 7 bases, with 15 bases left in between. The CDR3 DNA is TGTGCCTGGAGTATAGCCAGGGTACGGGAGCAGTACTTC. It yields the protein CAWSIARVREQYF.

The chain recombines TRBV27 with TRBJ2-7; D might be TRBD1 or TRBD2, each matching 5 bases. Germline V gives CDR1 MNHEY, CDR2 SMNVEV (reference sequence). V was shortened by 5 bases and J by 5 bases, with 13 bases between the two germline ends. This CDR3 contains 13 residues. The CDR3 region is CASSPLGEDEQYF. The CDR3 nucleotides read TGTGCCAGCAGTCCCCTGGGGGAAGACGAGCAGTACTTC.

This CDR3 reads CASSRDSPPNSYTGELFF. CDR3 coding DNA: TGCGCCAGCAGCCGGGACTCCCCCCCCAATTCGTACACCGGGGAGCTGTTTTTT. The chain couples TRBV4-1 to TRBJ2-2, with D tentatively TRBD2 (6 bases). This CDR3 has 18 amino acids. Trimming pared 4 bases from V and 3 bases from J, leaving 21 bases between. Germline V gene sequence: CDR1 MGHRA, CDR2 YSYEKL.

This clone occurred a few times. Here the CDR3 reads CAWSQTGAAGELFF. The CDR3 DNA reads TGTGCCTGGAGTCAGACAGGGGCAGCCGGGGAGCTGTTTTTT. This chain joins TRBV30 and TRBJ2-2, with 8 bases aligning to TRBD1. Germline V CDR1 and CDR2: GTSNPN, SVGIG (reference sequence). The CDR3 is 14 residues long. After removal of 2 bases from V and 6 bases from J, the junction contained 5 bases not matched to a gene.

The CDR3 DNA reads as TGTGCCAGCAGCCCACGCCTCGGGGACTCTTACAATGAGCAGTTCTTC. It translates to CASSPRLGDSYNEQFF. The rearrangement joins TRBV9 to TRBJ2-1, with a weak D call TRBD2 (6 bases). V lost 4 bases and J lost 4, with 18 bases in between. The germline gives CDR1 SGDLS, CDR2 YYNGEE. This CDR3 contains 16 residues.

The chain uses TRBV14 and TRBJ1-2, with D tentatively TRBD1 (5 bases). This CDR3 has 15 amino acids. V was pared by 1 base and J by 9 bases, with 18 bases between. The germline CDR1 and CDR2 sequences are SGHDN and FVKESK. CDR3 in DNA: TGTGCCAGCAGCCAAGTTGGGAGGGGTAGCAAAAGCTACACCTTC. It translates to CASSQVGRGSKSYTF.

This sequence joins TRBV18 and TRBJ2-2, with 10 bases lining up with TRBD2. CDR3 size: 19 residues. Trimming cost V 1 base and J 1 base; bases outside gene matches: 9. Germline lookup yields CDR1 KGHSH and CDR2 LQKENI. Here the CDR3 reads CASSPLTSRLAGNTGELFF. The CDR3 bases are TGTGCCAGCTCACCACTTACCTCTAGACTAGCGGGGAACACCGGGGAGCTGTTTTTT.

This chain connects TRBV15 to TRBJ1-2; no clear D. This CDR3 has 15 amino acids. Germline CDR1 is LNHNV and CDR2 is YYDKDF (reference sequence). The V gene lost 0 bases and the J gene lost 4 bases, with 12 bases spanning the gap. As DNA, the CDR3 is TGTGCCACCAGCAGAGAGTCGGGCTACAGCTATGGCTACACCTTC. Translated, it gives CATSRESGYSYGYTF. Based on the CDR3 plus reference TRBV15 and TRBJ1-2, the full variable domain is DAMVIQNPRYQVTQFGKPVTLSCSQTLNHNVMYWYQQKSSQAPKLLFHYYDKDFNNEADTPDNFQSRRPNTSFCFLDIRSPGLGDTAMYLCATSRESGYSYGYTFGSGTRLTVV.

This chain joins TRBV30 and TRBJ2-2; TRBD1 agrees at 7 bases. The CDR3 is 14 residues long. The J segment lost 3 bases and the V segment lost 5 bases, leaving 6 bases of the junction unmatched. Germline V lookup: CDR1 GTSNPN, CDR2 SVGIG (reference sequence). CDR3 in amino acids: CAWGEQGYTGELFF. The CDR3 nucleotides read TGTGCCTGGGGTGAACAGGGGTACACCGGGGAGCTGTTTTTT.

This clone was observed once. CDR3 amino acids: CASSQTGSTNEKLFF. The DNA for the CDR3 is TGCGCCAGCAGCCAGACAGGGTCCACTAATGAAAAACTGTTTTTT. The rearrangement joins TRBV4-1 to TRBJ1-4, with 7 bases lining up with TRBD1. The germline V gene encodes CDR1 MGHRA and CDR2 YSYEKL. CDR3 length: 15 residues. The V and J ends lost 3 bases and 2 bases, in that order; junction bases with no gene match: 3.

V gene TRBV29-1 combines with J gene TRBJ2-6; 12 nucleotides line up with TRBD1. Germline V gene lookup returns CDR1 SQVTM and CDR2 ANQGSEA. CDR3 length: 16 amino acids. The junction had 3 bases not matched to a gene; V was cut back by 6 bases and J by 0 bases. DNA of the CDR3: TGCAGCGTCCCGGGACAGGGGGCCTCTGGGGCCAACGTCCTGACTTTC. It is translated as CSVPGQGASGANVLTF.

This clone appeared a single time. The chain employs TRBV6-6 and TRBJ1-1, with D possibly matching TRBD1 (5 bases). Trimming stripped 0 bases from V and 2 bases from J, with 10 bases between. CDR3 length: 15 amino acids. The germline V gene has CDR1 MNHNY and CDR2 SVGAGI (reference sequence). CDR3 region: CASSYSGQGNTEAFF. The CDR3 DNA follows: TGTGCCAGCAGTTACTCGGGGCAGGGAAACACTGAAGCTTTCTTT.

The chain recombines TRBV9 with TRBJ2-5; a weak D match, TRBD2 (5 bases). The CDR3 is 16 residues long. Germline V gene sequence: CDR1 SGDLS, CDR2 YYNGEE. V dropped 4 bases and J dropped 2 bases, with 18 bases sitting between them. In nucleotides, the CDR3 is TGTGCCAGCAGCTCCTCCCCACTAGTGAATCAAGAGACCCAGTACTTC. Protein sequence: CASSSSPLVNQETQYF.

This chain uses TRBV5-1 with TRBJ1-5; possible D gene TRBD1, 5 bases. CDR1 is SGHRS, CDR2 YFSETQ, per germline. CDR3 length equals 14 residues. Between the trimmed V and J ends, which lost 1 base and 7 bases, there was a span of 12 bases. The CDR3 DNA reads TGCGCCAGCAGCTTGATTACGGGGGTACAGCCCCAGCATTTT. Translated: CASSLITGVQPQHF.

The gene calls are TRBV29-1 and TRBJ1-2; 8 nucleotides line up with TRBD1. This CDR3 has 13 amino acids. The germline V gene has CDR1 SQVTM and CDR2 ANQGSEA. Trimming cost V 3 bases and J 6 bases; bases outside gene matches: 6. The CDR3 nucleotides are TGCAGCGTTGATCAGGGGGCTCCTGATGGCTACACCTTC. Its protein is CSVDQGAPDGYTF.

The chain recombines TRBV1 with TRBJ2-7. TRBV1 is given as a pseudogene. CDR3 length equals 13 residues. The CDR3 is CTSSQAESYEQYF. In DNA form, the CDR3 reads TGCACCAGCAGCCAAGCAGAGTCCTACGAGCAGTACTTC.

The genes are TRBV4-1 and TRBJ1-1; 10 bases line up with TRBD1. Germline loops: CDR1 MGHRA, CDR2 YSYEKL. V trimming: 4 bases; J trimming: 12 bases; junction bases outside the gene matches: 11. The CDR3 runs 14 residues. The CDR3 here is CASSLDATGGPTFF. CDR3 DNA: TGCGCCAGCAGCCTCGACGCGACAGGGGGCCCAACTTTCTTT.

The J gene is TRBJ2-7, the V gene TRBV7-9; D remains unclear. The CDR3 spans 11 residues. Germline V gene lookup returns CDR1 SEHNR and CDR2 FQNEAQ (reference sequence). V gave up 3 bases and J gave up 0 bases, with 0 bases separating them. CDR3 sequence: CASSFSYEQYF. The CDR3 nucleotides are TGTGCCAGCAGCTTCTCCTACGAGCAGTACTTC.